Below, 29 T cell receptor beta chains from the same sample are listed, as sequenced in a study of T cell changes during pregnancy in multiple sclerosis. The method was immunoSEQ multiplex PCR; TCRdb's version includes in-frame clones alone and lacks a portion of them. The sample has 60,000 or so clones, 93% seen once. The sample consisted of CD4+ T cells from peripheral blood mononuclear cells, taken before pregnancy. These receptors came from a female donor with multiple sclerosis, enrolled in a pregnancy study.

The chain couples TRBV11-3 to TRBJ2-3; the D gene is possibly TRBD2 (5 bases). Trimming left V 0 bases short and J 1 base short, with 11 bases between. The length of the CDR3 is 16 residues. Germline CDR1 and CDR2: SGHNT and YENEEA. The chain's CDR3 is CASSLETGIRTDTQYF. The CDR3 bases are TGTGCCAGCAGCTTAGAAACCGGGATCCGCACAGATACGCAGTATTTT.

CDR3 amino acids: CASSLTGTGFTSYEQYF. The DNA for the CDR3 is TGTGCCAGCAGCTTAACCGGGACAGGATTTACCTCCTACGAGCAGTACTTC. The chain has TRBV7-9 and TRBJ2-7; the match to TRBD1 covers 8 bases. The V gene's germline CDR1 is SEHNR and CDR2 FQNEAQ (reference sequence). The CDR3 runs to 17 residues. J was trimmed by 0 bases and V by 2 bases; bases with no gene match: 9.

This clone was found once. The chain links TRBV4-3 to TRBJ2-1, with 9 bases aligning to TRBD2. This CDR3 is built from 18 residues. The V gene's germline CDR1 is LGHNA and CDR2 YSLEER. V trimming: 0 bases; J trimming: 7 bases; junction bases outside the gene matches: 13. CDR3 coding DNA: TGCGCCAGCAGCCAAGACCTCCGTGGGCTAGCGGGAATGAATGAGCAGTTCTTC. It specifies CASSQDLRGLAGMNEQFF.

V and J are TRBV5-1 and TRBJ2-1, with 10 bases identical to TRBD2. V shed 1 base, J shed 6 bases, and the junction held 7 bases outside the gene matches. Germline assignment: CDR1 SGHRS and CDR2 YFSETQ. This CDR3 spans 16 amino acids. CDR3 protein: CASSLTLAGARNEQFF. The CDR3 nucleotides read TGCGCCAGCAGCTTGACTCTAGCGGGAGCCCGCAATGAGCAGTTCTTC.

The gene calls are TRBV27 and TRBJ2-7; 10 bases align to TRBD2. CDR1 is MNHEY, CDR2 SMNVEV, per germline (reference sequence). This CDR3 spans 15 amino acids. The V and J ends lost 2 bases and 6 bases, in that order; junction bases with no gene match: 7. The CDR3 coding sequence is TGTGCCAGCAGTTTAGTGTCTAGCGGGAGAGGCGAGCAGTACTTC. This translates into CASSLVSSGRGEQYF.

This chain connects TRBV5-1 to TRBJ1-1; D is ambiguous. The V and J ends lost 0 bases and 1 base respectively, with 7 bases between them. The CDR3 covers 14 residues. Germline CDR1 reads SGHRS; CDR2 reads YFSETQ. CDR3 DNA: TGCGCCAGCAGCTTGGTGGCACAGAACACTGAAGCTTTCTTT. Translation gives CASSLVAQNTEAFF. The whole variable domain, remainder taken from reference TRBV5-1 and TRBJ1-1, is KAGVTQTPRYLIKTRGQQVTLSCSPISGHRSVSWYQQTPGQGLQFLFEYFSETQRNKGNFPGRFSGRQFSNSRSEMNVSTLELGDSALYLCASSLVAQNTEAFFGQGTRLTVV.

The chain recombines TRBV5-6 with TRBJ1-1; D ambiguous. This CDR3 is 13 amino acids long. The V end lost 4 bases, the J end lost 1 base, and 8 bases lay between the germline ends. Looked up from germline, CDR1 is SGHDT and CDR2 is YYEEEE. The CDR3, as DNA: TGTGCCAGCAGCCCCACCAGGAACACTGAAGCTTTCTTT. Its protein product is CASSPTRNTEAFF. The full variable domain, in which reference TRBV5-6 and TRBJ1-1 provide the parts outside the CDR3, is DAGVTQSPTHLIKTRGQQVTLRCSPKSGHDTVSWYQQALGQGPQFIFQYYEEEERQRGNFPDRFSGHQFPNYSSELNVNALLLGDSALYLCASSPTRNTEAFFGQGTRLTVV.

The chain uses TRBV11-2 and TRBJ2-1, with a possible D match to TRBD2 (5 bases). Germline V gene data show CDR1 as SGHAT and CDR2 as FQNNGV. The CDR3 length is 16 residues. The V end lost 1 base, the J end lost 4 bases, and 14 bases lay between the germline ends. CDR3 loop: CASSLVGRTWYNEQFF. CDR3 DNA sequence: TGTGCCAGCAGCTTAGTTGGGAGAACGTGGTACAATGAGCAGTTCTTC.

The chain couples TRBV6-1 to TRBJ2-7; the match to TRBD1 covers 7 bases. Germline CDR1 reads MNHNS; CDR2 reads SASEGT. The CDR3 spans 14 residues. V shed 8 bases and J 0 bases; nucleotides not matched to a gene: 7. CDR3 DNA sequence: TGTGCCAGCGCCGGGACAGCGAGCTCCTACGAGCAGTACTTC. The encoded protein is CASAGTASSYEQYF.

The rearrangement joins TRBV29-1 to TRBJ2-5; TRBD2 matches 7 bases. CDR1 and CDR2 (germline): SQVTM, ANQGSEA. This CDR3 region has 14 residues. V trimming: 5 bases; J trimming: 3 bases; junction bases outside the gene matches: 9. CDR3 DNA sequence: TGCAGCGTTTCCCCAGCGGGGTTAAAAGAGACCCAGTACTTC. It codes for CSVSPAGLKETQYF.

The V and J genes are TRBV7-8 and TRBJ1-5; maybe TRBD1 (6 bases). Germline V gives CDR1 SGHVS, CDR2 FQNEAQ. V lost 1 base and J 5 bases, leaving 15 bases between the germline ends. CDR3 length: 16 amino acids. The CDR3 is CASSLGSRGTYQPQHF. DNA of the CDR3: TGTGCCAGCAGCTTAGGGTCGAGGGGGACCTATCAGCCCCAGCATTTT.

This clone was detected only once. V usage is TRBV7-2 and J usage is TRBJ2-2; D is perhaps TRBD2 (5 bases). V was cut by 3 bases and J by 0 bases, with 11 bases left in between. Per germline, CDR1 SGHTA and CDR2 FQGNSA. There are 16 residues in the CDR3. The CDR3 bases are TGTGCCAGCAGCTTGTCCGGAGGCGCGAACACCGGGGAGCTGTTTTTT. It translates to CASSLSGGANTGELFF.

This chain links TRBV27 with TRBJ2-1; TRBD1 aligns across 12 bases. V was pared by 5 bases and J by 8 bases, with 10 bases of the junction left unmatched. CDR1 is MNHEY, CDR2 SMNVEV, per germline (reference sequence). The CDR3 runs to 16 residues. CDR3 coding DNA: TGTGCCAGCAGTGGGGGTGTGGGACAGGGGGCCTATGAGCAGTTCTTC. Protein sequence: CASSGGVGQGAYEQFF.

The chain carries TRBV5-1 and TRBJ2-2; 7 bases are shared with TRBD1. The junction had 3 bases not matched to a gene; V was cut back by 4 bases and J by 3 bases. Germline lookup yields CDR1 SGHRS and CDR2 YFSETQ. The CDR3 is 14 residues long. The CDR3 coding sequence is TGCGCCAGCAGCCTTACAGGGGACACCGGGGAGCTGTTTTTT. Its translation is CASSLTGDTGELFF.

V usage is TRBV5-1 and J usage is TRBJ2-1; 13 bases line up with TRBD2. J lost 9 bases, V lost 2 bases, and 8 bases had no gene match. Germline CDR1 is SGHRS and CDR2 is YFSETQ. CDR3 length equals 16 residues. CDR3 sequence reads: CASSLTSGRALGEQFF. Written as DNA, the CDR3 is TGCGCCAGCAGCTTAACTAGCGGGAGGGCCCTTGGTGAGCAGTTCTTC.

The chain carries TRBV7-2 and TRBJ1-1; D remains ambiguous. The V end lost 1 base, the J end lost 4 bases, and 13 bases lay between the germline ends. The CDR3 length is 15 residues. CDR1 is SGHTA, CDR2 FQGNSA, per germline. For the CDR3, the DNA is TGTGCCAGCAGCTTAGAAGGACTCCGAGTCACTGAAGCTTTCTTT. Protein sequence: CASSLEGLRVTEAFF.

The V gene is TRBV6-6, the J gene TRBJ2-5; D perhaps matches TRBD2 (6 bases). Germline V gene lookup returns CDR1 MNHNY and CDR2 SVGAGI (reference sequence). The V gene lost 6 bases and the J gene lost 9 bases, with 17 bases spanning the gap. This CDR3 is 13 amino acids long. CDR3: CASRTGAGGAQYF. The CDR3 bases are TGTGCCAGCAGAACTGGGGCCGGGGGAGCCCAGTACTTC.

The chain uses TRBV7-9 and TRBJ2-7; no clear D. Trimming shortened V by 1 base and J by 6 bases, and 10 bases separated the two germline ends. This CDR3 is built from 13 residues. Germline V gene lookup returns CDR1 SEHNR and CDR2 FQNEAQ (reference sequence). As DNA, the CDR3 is TGTGCCAGCAGCTTAGTTAAATTCGGCGAGCAGTACTTC. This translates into CASSLVKFGEQYF.

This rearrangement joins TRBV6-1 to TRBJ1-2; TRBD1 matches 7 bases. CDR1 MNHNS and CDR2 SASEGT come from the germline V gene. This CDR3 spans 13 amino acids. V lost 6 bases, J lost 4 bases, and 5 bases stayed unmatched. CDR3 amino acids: CASRLTGPYGYTF. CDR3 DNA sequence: TGTGCCAGCAGGTTGACAGGGCCCTATGGCTACACCTTC.

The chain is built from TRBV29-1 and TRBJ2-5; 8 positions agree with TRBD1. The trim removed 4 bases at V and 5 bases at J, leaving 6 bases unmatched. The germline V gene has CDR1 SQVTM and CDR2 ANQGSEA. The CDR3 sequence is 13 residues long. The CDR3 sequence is CSVGDRGVETQYF. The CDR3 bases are TGCAGCGTTGGCGACAGGGGAGTGGAGACCCAGTACTTC. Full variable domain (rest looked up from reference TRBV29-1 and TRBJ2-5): SAVISQKPSRDICQRGTSLTIQCQVDSQVTMMFWYRQQPGQSLTLIATANQGSEATYESGFVIDKFPISRPNLTFSTLTVSNMSPEDSSIYLCSVGDRGVETQYFGPGTRLLVL.

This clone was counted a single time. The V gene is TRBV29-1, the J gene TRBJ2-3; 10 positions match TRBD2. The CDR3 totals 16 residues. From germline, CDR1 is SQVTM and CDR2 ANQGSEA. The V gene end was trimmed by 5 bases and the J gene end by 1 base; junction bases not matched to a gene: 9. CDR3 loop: CSVTVTGTSGTDTQYF. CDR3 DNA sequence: TGCAGCGTTACCGTGACAGGGACTAGCGGCACAGATACGCAGTATTTT.

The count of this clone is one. In DNA form, the CDR3 reads TGTGCCAGCAGTGAATTAGTTGGGACAGGGACTGGCTACACCTTC. This gives the protein CASSELVGTGTGYTF. V is TRBV2 and J is TRBJ1-2; 9 bases match TRBD1. V lost 2 bases to trimming and J lost 7 bases; unmatched junction nucleotides: 8. This CDR3 has 15 amino acids. The germline gives CDR1 SNHLY, CDR2 FYNNEI. The complete variable domain, with remaining parts taken from reference TRBV2 and TRBJ1-2, reads EPEVTQTPSHQVTQMGQEVILRCVPISNHLYFYWYRQILGQKVEFLVSFYNNEISEKSEIFDDQFSVERPDGSNFTLKIRSTKLEDSAMYFCASSELVGTGTGYTFGSGTRLTVV.

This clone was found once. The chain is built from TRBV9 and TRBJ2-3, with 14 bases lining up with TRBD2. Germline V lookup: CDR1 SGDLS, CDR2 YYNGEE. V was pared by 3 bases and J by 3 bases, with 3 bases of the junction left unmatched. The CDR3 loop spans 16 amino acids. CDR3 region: CASSETSGRGTDTQYF. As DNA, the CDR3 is TGTGCCAGCAGCGAGACTAGCGGGAGGGGTACAGATACGCAGTATTTT.

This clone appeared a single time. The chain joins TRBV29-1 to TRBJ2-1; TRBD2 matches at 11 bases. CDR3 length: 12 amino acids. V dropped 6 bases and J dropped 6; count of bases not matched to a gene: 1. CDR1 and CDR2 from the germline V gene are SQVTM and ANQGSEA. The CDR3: CSVTSGSNEQFF. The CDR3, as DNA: TGCAGCGTAACTAGCGGGAGCAATGAGCAGTTCTTC.

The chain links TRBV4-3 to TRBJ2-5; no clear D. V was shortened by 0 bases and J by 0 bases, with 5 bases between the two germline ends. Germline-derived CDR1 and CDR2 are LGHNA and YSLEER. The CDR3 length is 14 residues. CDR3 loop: CASSQEHNQETQYF. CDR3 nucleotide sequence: TGCGCCAGCAGCCAAGAGCACAACCAAGAGACCCAGTACTTC.

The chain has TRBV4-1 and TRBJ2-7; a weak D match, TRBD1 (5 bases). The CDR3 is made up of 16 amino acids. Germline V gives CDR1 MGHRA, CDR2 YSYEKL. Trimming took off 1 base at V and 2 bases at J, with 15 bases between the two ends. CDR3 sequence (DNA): TGCGCCAGCAGCCAAGCCCCACCCGAGGACACCTACGAGCAGTACTTC. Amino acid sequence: CASSQAPPEDTYEQYF.

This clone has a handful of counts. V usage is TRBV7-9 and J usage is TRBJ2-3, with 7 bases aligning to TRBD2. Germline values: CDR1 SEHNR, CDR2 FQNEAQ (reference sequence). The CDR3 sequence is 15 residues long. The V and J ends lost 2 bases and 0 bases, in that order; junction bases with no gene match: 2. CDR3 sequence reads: CASSLNSGSTDTQYF. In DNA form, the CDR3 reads TGTGCCAGCAGCTTAAATAGCGGGAGCACAGATACGCAGTATTTT. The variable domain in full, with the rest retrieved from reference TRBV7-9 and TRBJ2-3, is DTGVSQNPRHKITKRGQNVTFRCDPISEHNRLYWYRQTLGQGPEFLTYFQNEAQLEKSRLLSDRFSAERPKGSFSTLEIQRTEQGDSAMYLCASSLNSGSTDTQYFGPGTRLTVL.

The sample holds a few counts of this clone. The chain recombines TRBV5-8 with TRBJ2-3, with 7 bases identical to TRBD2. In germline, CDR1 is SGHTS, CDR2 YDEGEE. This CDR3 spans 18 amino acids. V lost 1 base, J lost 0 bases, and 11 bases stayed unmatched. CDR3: CASSLLYPLATSTDTQYF. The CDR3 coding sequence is TGTGCCAGCAGCTTGCTGTATCCACTAGCGACTAGCACAGATACGCAGTATTTT. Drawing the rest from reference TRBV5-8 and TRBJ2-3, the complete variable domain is EAGVTQSPTHLIKTRGQQATLRCSPISGHTSVYWYQQALGLGLQFLLWYDEGEERNRGNFPPRFSGRQFPNYSSELNVNALELEDSALYLCASSLLYPLATSTDTQYFGPGTRLTVL.

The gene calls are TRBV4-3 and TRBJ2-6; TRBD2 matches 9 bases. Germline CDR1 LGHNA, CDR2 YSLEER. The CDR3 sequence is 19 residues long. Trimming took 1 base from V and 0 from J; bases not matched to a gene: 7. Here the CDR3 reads CASSQAPGTSLSGANVLTF. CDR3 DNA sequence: TGCGCCAGCAGCCAAGCCCCCGGGACTAGCCTCTCTGGGGCCAACGTCCTGACTTTC.